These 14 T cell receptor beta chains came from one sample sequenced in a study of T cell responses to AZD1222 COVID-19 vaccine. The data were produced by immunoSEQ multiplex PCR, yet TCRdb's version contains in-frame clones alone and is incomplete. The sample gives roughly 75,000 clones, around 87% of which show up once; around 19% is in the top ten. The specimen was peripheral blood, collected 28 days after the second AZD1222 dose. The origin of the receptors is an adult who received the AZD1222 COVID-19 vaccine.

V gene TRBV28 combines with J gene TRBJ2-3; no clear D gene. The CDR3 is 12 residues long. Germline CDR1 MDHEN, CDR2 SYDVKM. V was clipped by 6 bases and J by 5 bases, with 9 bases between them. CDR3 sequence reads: CASRTSRDTQYF. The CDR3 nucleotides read TGTGCCAGCAGAACCTCGCGAGATACGCAGTATTTT.

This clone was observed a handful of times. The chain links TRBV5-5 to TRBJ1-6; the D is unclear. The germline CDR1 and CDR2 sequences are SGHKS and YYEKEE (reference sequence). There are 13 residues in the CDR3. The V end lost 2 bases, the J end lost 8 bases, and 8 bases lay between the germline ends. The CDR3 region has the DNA TGTGCCAGCAGCTTTCTATCAGATTCACCCCTCCACTTT. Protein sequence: CASSFLSDSPLHF. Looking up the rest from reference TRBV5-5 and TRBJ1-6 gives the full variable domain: DAGVTQSPTHLIKTRGQQVTLRCSPISGHKSVSWYQQVLGQGPQFIFQYYEKEERGRGNFPDRFSARQFPNYSSELNVNALLLGDSALYLCASSFLSDSPLHFGNGTRLTVT.

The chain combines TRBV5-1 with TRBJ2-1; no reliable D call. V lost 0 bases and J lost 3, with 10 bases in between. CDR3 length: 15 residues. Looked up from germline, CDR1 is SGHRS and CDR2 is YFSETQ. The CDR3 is CASSLGRWDYNEQFF. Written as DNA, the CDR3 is TGCGCCAGCAGCTTGGGCCGGTGGGACTACAATGAGCAGTTCTTC.

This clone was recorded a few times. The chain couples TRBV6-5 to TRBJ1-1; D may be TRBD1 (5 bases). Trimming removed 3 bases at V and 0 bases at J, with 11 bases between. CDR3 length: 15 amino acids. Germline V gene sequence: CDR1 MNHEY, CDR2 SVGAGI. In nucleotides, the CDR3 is TGTGCCAGCAGTTATGGGGGGTTAGTGAACACTGAAGCTTTCTTT. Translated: CASSYGGLVNTEAFF.

CDR3 DNA: TGCGCCAGCAGCTATAAGGGACCTAACACTGAAGCTTTCTTT. Residues: CASSYKGPNTEAFF. This chain links TRBV5-1 with TRBJ1-1; D may be TRBD1 (5 bases). The CDR3 sequence is 14 residues long. Germline V gives CDR1 SGHRS, CDR2 YFSETQ. V was shortened by 3 bases and J by 2 bases, with 11 bases between the two germline ends.

CDR3 amino acids: CASSRRRVGEKLFF. The CDR3 nucleotides read TGTGCCAGCAGCCGGCGCAGGGTGGGGGAAAAACTGTTTTTT. This rearrangement joins TRBV27 to TRBJ1-4; D perhaps matches TRBD1 (5 bases). The ends were cut back, 6 bases at V and 8 bases at J, with 16 bases in the middle. The CDR3 covers 14 residues. Germline CDR1 reads MNHEY; CDR2 reads SMNVEV (reference sequence).

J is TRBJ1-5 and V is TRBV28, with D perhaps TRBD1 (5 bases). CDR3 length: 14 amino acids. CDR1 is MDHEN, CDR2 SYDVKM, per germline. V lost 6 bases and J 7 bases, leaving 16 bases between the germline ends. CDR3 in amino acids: CASSTSSGTQPQHF. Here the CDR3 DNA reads TGTGCCAGCAGCACATCCTCAGGGACCCAGCCCCAGCATTTT.

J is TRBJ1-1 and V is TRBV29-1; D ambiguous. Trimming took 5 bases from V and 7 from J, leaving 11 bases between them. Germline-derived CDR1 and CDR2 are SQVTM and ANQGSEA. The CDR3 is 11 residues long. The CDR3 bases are TGCAGCGTTACCCATTCCATTGAAGCTTTCTTT. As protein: CSVTHSIEAFF.

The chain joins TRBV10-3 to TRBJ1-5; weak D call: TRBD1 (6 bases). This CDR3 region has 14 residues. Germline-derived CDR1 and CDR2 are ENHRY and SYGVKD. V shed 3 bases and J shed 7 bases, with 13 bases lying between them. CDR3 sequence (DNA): TGTGCCATCAGTGAAAGGACAGACGACCAGCCCCAGCATTTT. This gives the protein CAISERTDDQPQHF.

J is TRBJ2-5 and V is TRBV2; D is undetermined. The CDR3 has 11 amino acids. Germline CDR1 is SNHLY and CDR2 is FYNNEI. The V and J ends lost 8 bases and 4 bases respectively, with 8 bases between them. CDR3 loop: CASGKGETQYF. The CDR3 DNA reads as TGTGCCAGCGGGAAGGGAGAGACCCAGTACTTC.

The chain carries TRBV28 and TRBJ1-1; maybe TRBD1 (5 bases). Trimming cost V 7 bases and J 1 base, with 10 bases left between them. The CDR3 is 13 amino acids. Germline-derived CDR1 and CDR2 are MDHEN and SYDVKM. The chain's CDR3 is CASKRGGNTEAFF. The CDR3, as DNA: TGTGCCAGCAAGCGGGGGGGGAACACTGAAGCTTTCTTT.

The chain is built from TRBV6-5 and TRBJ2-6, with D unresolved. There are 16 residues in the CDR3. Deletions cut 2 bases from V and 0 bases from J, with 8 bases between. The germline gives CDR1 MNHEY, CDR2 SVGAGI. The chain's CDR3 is CASSYTLDSGANVLTF. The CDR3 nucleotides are TGTGCCAGCAGTTACACCCTGGACTCTGGGGCCAACGTCCTGACTTTC.

CDR3 region: CASSSRPGYGYTF. In DNA, the CDR3 is TGTGCCAGCAGCTCTAGACCGGGCTATGGCTACACCTTC. The chain has TRBV7-2 and TRBJ1-2; D remains unclear. Germline CDR1 is SGHTA and CDR2 is FQGNSA. V was cut by 4 bases and J by 4 bases, with 10 bases left in between. The CDR3 extends over 13 amino acids. Based on the CDR3 plus reference TRBV7-2 and TRBJ1-2, the full variable domain is GAGVSQSPSNKVTEKGKDVELRCDPISGHTALYWYRQSLGQGLEFLIYFQGNSAPDKSGLPSDRFSAERTGGSVSTLTIQRTQQEDSAVYLCASSSRPGYGYTFGSGTRLTVV.

The CDR3 DNA reads TGTGCCACCAGTCAGGGGGCAAATTACGAGCAGTACTTC. Translating gives CATSQGANYEQYF. The chain has TRBV24-1 and TRBJ2-7, with 8 bases fitting TRBD1. The CDR3 consists of 13 residues. The junction had 4 bases not matched to a gene; V was cut back by 6 bases and J by 4 bases. The germline V gene has CDR1 KGHDR and CDR2 SFDVKD.